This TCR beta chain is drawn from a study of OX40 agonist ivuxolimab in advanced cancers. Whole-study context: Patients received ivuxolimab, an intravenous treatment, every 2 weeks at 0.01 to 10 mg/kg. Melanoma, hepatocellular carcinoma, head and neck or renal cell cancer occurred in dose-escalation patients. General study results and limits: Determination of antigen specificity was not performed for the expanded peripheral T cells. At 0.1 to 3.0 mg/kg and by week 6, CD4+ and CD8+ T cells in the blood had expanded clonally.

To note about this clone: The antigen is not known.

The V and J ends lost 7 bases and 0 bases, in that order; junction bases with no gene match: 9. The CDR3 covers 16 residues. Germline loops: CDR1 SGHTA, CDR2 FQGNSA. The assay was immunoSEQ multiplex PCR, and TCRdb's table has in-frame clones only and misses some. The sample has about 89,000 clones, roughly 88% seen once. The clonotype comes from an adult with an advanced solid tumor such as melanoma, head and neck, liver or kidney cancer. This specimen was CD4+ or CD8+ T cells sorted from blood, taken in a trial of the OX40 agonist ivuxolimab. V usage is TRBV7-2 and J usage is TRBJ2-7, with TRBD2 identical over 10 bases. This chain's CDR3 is CASTLGAGGSSYEQYF. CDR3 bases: TGTGCCAGCACGTTAGGAGCGGGGGGGAGCTCCTACGAGCAGTACTTC.